This T cell receptor (beta chain) was obtained from a study of T-cell reconstitution after alpha-beta-depleted transplantation in children. The authors prepared the TCRbeta library with unique molecular identifiers. Via MiXCR, TCRdb re-called the PCR reads, giving one row per CDR3 protein. Altogether about 580,000 distinct CDR3 sequences are present, 20% to 25% being singletons, with the ten largest covering around 14%. This clonotype has just a few counts. The antigen remains undetermined. V lost 7 bases to trimming and J lost 12 bases, with 6 bases between them. Germline V CDR1 and CDR2: ENHRY, SYGVKD. The CDR3 is 8 amino acids. General study findings and limits: The main origin of T-cell counts and diversity one year after transplant was newly produced T cells. Day-60 TCRbeta diversity that was high in some patients was derived from surviving recipient T cells and thymic progenitors. Alpha-beta T cells present about two months after transplant were reported to originate from several hundred expanded graft clones.

The gene calls are TRBV10-3 and TRBJ1-2, with unresolved D. Sample: PBMCs, mostly from graft donor cells, taken 360 days after TCRalphabeta/CD19-depleted stem cell transplant. This clonotype originated in a boy under three years old who had a stem cell transplant for acute myeloid leukemia, so the T cells may come from the graft donor. CDR3 bases: TGTGCCATCATTGGAGACACCTTC. Translation gives CAIIGDTF.